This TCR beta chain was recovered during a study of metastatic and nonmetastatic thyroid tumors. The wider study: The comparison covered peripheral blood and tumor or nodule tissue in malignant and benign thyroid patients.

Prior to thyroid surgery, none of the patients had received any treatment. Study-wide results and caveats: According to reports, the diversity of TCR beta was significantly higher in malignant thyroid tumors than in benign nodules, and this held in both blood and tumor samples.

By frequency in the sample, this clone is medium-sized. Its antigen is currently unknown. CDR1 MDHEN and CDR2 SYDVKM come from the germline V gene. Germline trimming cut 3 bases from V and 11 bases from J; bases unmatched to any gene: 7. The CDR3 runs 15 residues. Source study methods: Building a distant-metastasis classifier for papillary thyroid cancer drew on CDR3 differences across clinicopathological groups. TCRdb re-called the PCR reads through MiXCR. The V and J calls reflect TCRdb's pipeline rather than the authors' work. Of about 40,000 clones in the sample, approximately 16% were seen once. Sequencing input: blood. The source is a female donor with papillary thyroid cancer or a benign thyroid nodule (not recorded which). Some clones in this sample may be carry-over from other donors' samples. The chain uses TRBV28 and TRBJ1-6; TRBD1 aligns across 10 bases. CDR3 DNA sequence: TGTGCCAGCAGTTTCGCAGACAGGGGGCTGGCACCCCTCCACTTT. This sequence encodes CASSFADRGLAPLHF.